This TCR beta chain came from a study of cytomegalovirus exposure and HLA in healthy donors (dated by TCRdb to about 2017). In terms of the full investigation: An earlier analysis of some 620 of the donors reported about 280 Gb of sequence data and 90 million to 120 million unique TCR beta sequences obtained from about 179 million T cells. About 300 gigabases of sequencing data and approximately 80 million unique TCR sequences were included in an early release covering 550 to 800 HLA-typed donors. Of the roughly 390 genotyped donors, 75% to 85% were placed in the genetic ancestry cluster associated with self-reported Caucasian donors. The aim of the study was to test whether cataloging public T cell receptors could identify signatures of past pathogen exposure. The T cell repertoires of 700 or so subjects were profiled by immunosequencing and related to cytomegalovirus serostatus. Besides the first cohort of around 700 subjects, a separate validation cohort made up of over 100 different subjects was used. To predict cytomegalovirus infection status, the study combined high-throughput TCR immunosequencing, statistical association of individual TCRs with disease status, and machine learning. A later analysis re-examined previously published TCR beta repertoires from roughly 650 donors and added high-resolution HLA genotyping to investigate patterns of TCR occurrence. In the later analysis, no new phenotypic data were used to find candidate immune exposures; instead, reliance was placed on TCR beta sequences and their occurrence across donors. An earlier analysis of approximately 580 of the donors used high-throughput TCR beta sequencing to judge whether each TCR beta V gene segment behaved as functional or pseudogenic. Donor age, sex, ethnicity and CMV serostatus were compiled together with the repertoire data. A later genetic analysis used genome-wide SNP genotypes for about 65% of the roughly 700 donors, treating that subset as a discovery cohort. Every discovery cohort repertoire had been produced on one sequencing platform. Both class I and class II loci were covered by HLA typing, at four-digit resolution. Typing coverage varied by locus: roughly 620-640 donors for A, B, C, DRB1 and DQB1; roughly 520 for DQA1; over 600 for DPA1; roughly 450 for DPB1. Because of strong linkage in the cohort, 5 or 6 DR-DQ haplotypes were treated as single units for association and clustering. Among around 400 genotyped donors of the cohort, an average of around 240,000 unique TCR beta nucleotide sequences were sequenced per donor, roughly a sixth of them non-productive.

In total, roughly 670 healthy bone marrow donors made up the cohort. All cohort members were sampled while nominally healthy, although unrecorded immune exposures were likely present. The donor was CMV seronegative and belonged to the group of 350 or so seronegative cohort members. Each donor provided a peripheral blood sample, and peripheral blood mononuclear cells were used for TCR beta sequencing. The Qiagen DNeasy Blood Extraction Kit was used to extract genomic DNA from the blood cell samples. Library preparation used the immunoSEQ multiplex PCR assay. The multiplex PCR relied on a mix of 60 forward primers for TCR Vbeta segments and 13 reverse primers for TCR Jbeta segments. The CDR3 region of rearranged TCR beta genes was amplified from genomic DNA with a multiplex PCR assay. The Illumina HiSeq System was used to sequence the amplified TCR beta libraries as 87-base-pair reads. The original methods were these. A later analysis counted approximately 76 million unique TCR beta chains across the 700 or so repertoires, and around 9.9 million of these chains were shared by at least two donors. To remove PCR and sequencing errors, raw reads were error-corrected and collapsed into unique sequences using a nearest-neighbor algorithm that merged closely related sequences. Alignment of CDR3 sequences to IMGT reference sequences was used to assign V, D and J gene segments. For a sequence to be retained, at least a six-nucleotide match to both a V gene segment and a J gene segment was required. A rearrangement counted as productive if the CDR3 had no stop codons and remained in frame with V and J, and every other rearrangement counted as non-productive. CDR3 was defined according to IMGT convention as the region running from the second conserved V-encoded cysteine to the conserved J-encoded phenylalanine. Sequences without an unambiguous match to a single V gene segment were excluded from the earlier analysis of a few hundred of the donors. An earlier analysis of 500 to 700 of the donors classified V segments as functional when productive rearrangements were above 56.7% and as segregating when the standard deviation between donors was above 5%. A statistical classification framework was built to diagnose cytomegalovirus status from the catalog of TCR beta chain sequences. V and J gene assignment, in a later analysis, came from comparing TCR nucleotide sequences with IMGT/GENE-DB human TR gene sequences. A later analysis assigned CDR3 sequences and most-parsimonious VDJ recombination scenarios with the TCRdist pipeline. A later analysis defined each TCR beta chain by its CDR3 amino acid sequence plus V-gene family, and excluded reads lacking a unique V-gene family. A later analysis removed several hundred highly shared, low-generation-probability nucleotide sequences to deal with suspected cross-contamination and a sequencing artifact. In a later analysis, a clonal expansion index was calculated for each public chain from normalized within-repertoire ranks of inferred template counts. Generation probabilities in a later analysis came from a VDJ recombination model fitted to out-of-frame rearrangements, and those results were checked against IGoR. A later analysis scored TCR-TCR, TCR-HLA and TCR-CMV co-occurrence with hypergeometric tests, applying a repertoire-size bias correction to TCR pairs. A later analysis estimated false discovery rates by permuting HLA or CMV assignments 20 times. In a later analysis, co-occurring TCRs were grouped using DBSCAN, with TCRdist sequence similarity added in when clustering inside HLA-allele-positive subsets. Repertoires with fewer than 30,000 or more than 120,000 public chains, plus five repertoires with anomalous nucleotide sharing, were excluded from co-occurrence clustering. TCRdb mirrors the immuneACCESS table, restricted to in-frame sequences. Some clones are absent from its copies; in checked studies, under half trace to an unresolved V gene, and the reason for the others is unknown. Clone size and the V and J calls come from that table; the DNA yielded D and trimming. The sample table holds about 94,000 clones, of which roughly three fifths were seen once. About 3.9% of the sample is taken by the ten largest.

From V the trimming removes 3 bases and from J it removes 6 bases, while the gene matches leave 2 bases of the junction unaccounted for. The germline V gene (reference sequence) sets CDR1 to LNHDA and CDR2 to SQIVND. The CDR3 has 13 amino acids, counting the end cysteine and phenylalanine. Solely the CDR3 DNA is kept, with 39 bases framed from the first base. The full study reports these points: In the study, about 150 TCR beta chains were listed as associated with cytomegalovirus. In a later analysis, the rate of TCR association differed among HLA loci, with DRB1 alleles having the most associated TCRs and HLA-C alleles having the fewest. A few of the identified cytomegalovirus-associated TCR beta chains were confirmed in vitro to be specific for cytomegalovirus antigens. In a later analysis, HLA-associated TCR beta chains showed more clonal expansion and lower generation probabilities than non-associated chains that were equally common. At a false discovery rate of 0.05, a later analysis linked around 17,000 TCR beta sequences to specific HLA alleles. The 87-base-pair reads could not distinguish some IMGT-functional V segments, including TRBV6-2 and TRBV6-3, so those segments were excluded. A later analysis reported that several top co-occurrence clusters appeared linked to parvovirus B19, influenza, CMV and Epstein-Barr virus. Correlated functional status among segregating V segments might reflect linkage disequilibrium, but an unknown experimental factor could not be ruled out. It was suggested by the authors that the approach could potentially be generalized to other disease states and immunological phenotypes. In a later analysis, most CMV-associated TCR beta chains were found to appear HLA-restricted, with HLA associations seemingly driven largely by CMV exposure. The cohort was sequenced for TCR beta chains only, and without alpha or paired-chain data the features that could be detected were limited. V-gene and J-gene trimming of TCR beta chains was associated with a missense DCLRE1C variant in a later genetic analysis, and the association was replicated in an independent cohort. Presence/absence analyses assumed roughly uniform sequencing depth across donors, an assumption that may not hold. Most TCR sequences were seen in very few donors, while some public TCRs were found in many individuals. The only immune exposure information available for the cohort was CMV serostatus. In an earlier analysis of over 550 of the donors, most TCR beta V segments were observed in productive rearrangements about 87% or about 30% of the time, broadly matching IMGT annotations. When HLA alleles, especially DR and DQ, strongly co-occurred, TCR associations were difficult to assign to individual alleles. According to a later genetic analysis, donors in an Asian-associated ancestry cluster had fewer N-insertions in productive TCRs than the approximately 650-donor mean. In both the original and validation cohorts, the classifier was reported to diagnose cytomegalovirus status with high specificity and sensitivity. A cluster of highly shared sequence variants was judged likely to represent a technical artifact of the sequencing pipeline. Because HLA typing was unavailable for some donors at each locus, only the typed subset was used in association tests. Seventeen rarely observed V segments, including chromosome 9 orphons, were excluded from the earlier analysis of several hundred of the donors because counts were too low. A further reported finding was that TCR beta sequences accurately predicted the HLA-A and HLA-B alleles for most subjects in the first cohort.

The count of this clone is one. The clone's antigen remains unknown. Per-nucleotide qualities are absent, and no much larger clonotype sits a single base away. Source material: PBMCs. The sequence was obtained from a man in his thirties or forties in good health and CMV-seronegative. The chain is made from TRBV19 and TRBJ2-3, and 8 junctional nucleotides match TRBD2. The sequenced DNA is TGTGCCAGTAGTATCCCGGGGGGGGATACGCAGTATTTT. The translation is CASSIPGGDTQYF.